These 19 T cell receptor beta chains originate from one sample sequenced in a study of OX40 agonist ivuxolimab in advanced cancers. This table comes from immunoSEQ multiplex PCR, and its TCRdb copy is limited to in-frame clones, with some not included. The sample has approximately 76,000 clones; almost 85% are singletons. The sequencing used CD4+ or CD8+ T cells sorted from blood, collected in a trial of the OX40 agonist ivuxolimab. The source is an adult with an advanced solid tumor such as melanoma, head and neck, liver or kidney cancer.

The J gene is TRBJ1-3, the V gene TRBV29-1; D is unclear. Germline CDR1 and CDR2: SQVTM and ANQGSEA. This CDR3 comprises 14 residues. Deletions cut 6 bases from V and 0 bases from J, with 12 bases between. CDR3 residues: CSVLATYSGNTIYF. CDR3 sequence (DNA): TGCAGCGTCCTTGCAACATACTCTGGAAACACCATATATTTT.

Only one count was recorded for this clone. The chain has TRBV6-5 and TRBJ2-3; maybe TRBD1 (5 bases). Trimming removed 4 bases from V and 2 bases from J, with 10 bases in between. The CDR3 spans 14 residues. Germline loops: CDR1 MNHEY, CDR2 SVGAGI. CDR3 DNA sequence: TGTGCCAGCAGTTGGGGCCGAAACACAGATACGCAGTATTTT. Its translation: CASSWGRNTDTQYF.

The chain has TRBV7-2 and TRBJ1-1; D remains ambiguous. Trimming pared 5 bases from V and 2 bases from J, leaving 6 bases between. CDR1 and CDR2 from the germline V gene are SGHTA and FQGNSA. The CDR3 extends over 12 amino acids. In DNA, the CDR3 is TGTGCCAGCAGCCGAGACAACACTGAAGCTTTCTTT. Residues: CASSRDNTEAFF.

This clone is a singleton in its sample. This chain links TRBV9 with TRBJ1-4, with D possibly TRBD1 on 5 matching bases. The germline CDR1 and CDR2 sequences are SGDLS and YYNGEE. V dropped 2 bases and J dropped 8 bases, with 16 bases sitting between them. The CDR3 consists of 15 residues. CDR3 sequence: CASSVGDPNGEKLFF. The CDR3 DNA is TGTGCCAGCAGCGTGGGGGATCCAAACGGGGAAAAACTGTTTTTT.

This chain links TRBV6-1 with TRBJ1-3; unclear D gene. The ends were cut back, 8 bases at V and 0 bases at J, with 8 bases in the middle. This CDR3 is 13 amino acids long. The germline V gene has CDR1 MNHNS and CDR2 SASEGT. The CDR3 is CASGRLSGNTIYF. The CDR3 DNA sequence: TGTGCCAGCGGCAGGCTCTCTGGAAACACCATATATTTT.

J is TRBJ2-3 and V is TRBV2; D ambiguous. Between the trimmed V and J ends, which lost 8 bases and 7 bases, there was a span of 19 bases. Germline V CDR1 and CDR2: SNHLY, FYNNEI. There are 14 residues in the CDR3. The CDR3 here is CASRKEPLDHTQYF. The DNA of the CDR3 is TGTGCCAGCCGGAAAGAGCCACTTGACCATACGCAGTATTTT.

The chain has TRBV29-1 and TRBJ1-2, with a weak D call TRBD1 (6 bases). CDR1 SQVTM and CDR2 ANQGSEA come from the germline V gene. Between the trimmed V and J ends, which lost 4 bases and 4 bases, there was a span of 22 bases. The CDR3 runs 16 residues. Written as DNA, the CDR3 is TGCAGCGTTGGGGGGGGCGTAGCAGCCCGGGGCTATGGCTACACCTTC. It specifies CSVGGGVAARGYGYTF.

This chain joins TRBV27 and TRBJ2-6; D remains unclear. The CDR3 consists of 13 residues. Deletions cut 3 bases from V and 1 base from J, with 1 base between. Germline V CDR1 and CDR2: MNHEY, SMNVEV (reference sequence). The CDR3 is CASSLSGANVLTF. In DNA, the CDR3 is TGTGCCAGCAGTTTGTCTGGGGCCAACGTCCTGACTTTC. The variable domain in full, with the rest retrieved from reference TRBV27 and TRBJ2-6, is EAQVTQNPRYLITVTGKKLTVTCSQNMNHEYMSWYRQDPGLGLRQIYYSMNVEVTDKGDVPEGYKVSRKEKRNFPLILESPSPNQTSLYFCASSLSGANVLTFGAGSRLTVL.

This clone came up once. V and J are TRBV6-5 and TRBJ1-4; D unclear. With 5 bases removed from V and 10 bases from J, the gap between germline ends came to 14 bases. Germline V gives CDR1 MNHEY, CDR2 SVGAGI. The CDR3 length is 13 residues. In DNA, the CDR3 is TGTGCCAGCAGTCAACCCGGCTCCGGAAAACTGTTTTTT. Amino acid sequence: CASSQPGSGKLFF.

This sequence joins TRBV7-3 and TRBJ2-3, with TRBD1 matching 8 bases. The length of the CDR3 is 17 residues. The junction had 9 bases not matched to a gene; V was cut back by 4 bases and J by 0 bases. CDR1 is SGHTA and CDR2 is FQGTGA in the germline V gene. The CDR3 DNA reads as TGTGCCAGCAGCTACTACCCCGGGACAGGTAGCACAGATACGCAGTATTTT. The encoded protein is CASSYYPGTGSTDTQYF. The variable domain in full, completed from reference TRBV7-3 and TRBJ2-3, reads GAGVSQTPSNKVTEKGKYVELRCDPISGHTALYWYRQSLGQGPEFLIYFQGTGAADDSGLPNDRFFAVRPEGSVSTLKIQRTERGDSAVYLCASSYYPGTGSTDTQYFGPGTRLTVL.

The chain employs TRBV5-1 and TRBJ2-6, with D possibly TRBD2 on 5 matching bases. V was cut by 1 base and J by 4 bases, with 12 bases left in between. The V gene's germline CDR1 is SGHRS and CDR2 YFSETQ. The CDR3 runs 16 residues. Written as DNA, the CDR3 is TGCGCCAGCAGCTTGAAGGCGGGTTCCGGGGCCAACGTCCTGACTTTC. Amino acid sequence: CASSLKAGSGANVLTF.

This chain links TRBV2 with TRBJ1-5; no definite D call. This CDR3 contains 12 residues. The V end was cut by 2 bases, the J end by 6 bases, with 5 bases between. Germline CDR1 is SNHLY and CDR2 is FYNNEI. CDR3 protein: CASSEPPQPQHF. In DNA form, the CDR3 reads TGTGCCAGCAGTGAACCCCCTCAGCCCCAGCATTTT. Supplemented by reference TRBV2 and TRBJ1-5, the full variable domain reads EPEVTQTPSHQVTQMGQEVILRCVPISNHLYFYWYRQILGQKVEFLVSFYNNEISEKSEIFDDQFSVERPDGSNFTLKIRSTKLEDSAMYFCASSEPPQPQHFGDGTRLSIL.

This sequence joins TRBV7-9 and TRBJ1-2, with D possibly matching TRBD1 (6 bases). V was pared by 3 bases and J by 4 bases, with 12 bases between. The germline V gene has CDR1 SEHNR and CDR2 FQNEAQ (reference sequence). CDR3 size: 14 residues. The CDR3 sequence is CASSLGGPGYGYTF. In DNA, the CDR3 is TGTGCCAGCAGCTTGGGGGGCCCCGGCTATGGCTACACCTTC.

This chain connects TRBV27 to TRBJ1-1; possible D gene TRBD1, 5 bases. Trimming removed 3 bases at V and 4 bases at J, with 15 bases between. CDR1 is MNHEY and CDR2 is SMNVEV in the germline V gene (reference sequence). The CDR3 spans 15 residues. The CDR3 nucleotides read TGTGCCAGCAGTTTTCAGGTTCGGGGGAGCACTGAAGCTTTCTTT. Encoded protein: CASSFQVRGSTEAFF.

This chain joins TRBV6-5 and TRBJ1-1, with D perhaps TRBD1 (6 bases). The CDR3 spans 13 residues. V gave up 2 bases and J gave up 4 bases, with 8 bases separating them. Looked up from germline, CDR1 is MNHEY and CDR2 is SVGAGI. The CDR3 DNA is TGTGCCAGCAGTTACCTAGGGGGCACTGAAGCTTTCTTT. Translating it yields CASSYLGGTEAFF.

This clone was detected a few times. Here the CDR3 reads CASSRWTEGRSANYGYTF. The CDR3 DNA sequence: TGTGCCAGTAGTCGCTGGACAGAAGGGAGATCAGCTAACTATGGCTACACCTTC. V is TRBV19 and J is TRBJ1-2, with D tentatively TRBD1 (6 bases). In germline, CDR1 is LNHDA, CDR2 SQIVND (reference sequence). The CDR3 extends over 18 amino acids. V was cut by 5 bases and J by 0 bases, with 22 bases left in between.

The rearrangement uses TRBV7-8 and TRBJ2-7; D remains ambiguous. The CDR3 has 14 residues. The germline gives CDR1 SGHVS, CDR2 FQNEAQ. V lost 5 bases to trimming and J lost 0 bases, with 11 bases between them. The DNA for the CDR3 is TGTGCCAGCAGCCGCGCGGTGTACTCCTACGAGCAGTACTTC. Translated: CASSRAVYSYEQYF.

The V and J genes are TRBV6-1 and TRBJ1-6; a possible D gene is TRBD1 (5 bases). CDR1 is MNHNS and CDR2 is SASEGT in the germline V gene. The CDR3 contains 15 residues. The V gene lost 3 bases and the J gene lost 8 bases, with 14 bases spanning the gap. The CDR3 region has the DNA TGTGCCAGCAGTGAGGTTCGGGGGAGGTATTCACCCCTCCACTTT. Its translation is CASSEVRGRYSPLHF.

Here the CDR3 DNA reads TGTGCCAGCCCCCACAGCGGGTGCGGGGCAGATACGCAGTATTTT. Residues: CASPHSGCGADTQYF. J is TRBJ2-3 and V is TRBV7-2; possibly TRBD2 for D (6 bases). From germline, CDR1 is SGHTA and CDR2 FQGNSA. The CDR3 is made up of 15 amino acids. V lost 8 bases, J lost 4 bases, and 19 bases lay in between.